What follows are 26 T cell receptor beta chains derived from one specimen sequenced in a study of blood T cell repertoires in COVID-19. Only in-frame clones appear in the TCRdb table, and some are missing; sequencing was by immunoSEQ multiplex PCR. Of about 240,000 clones in the sample, 88% are singletons; the top ten hold just under 1%. The sample taken for sequencing was peripheral blood. The receptor source for this set is a middle-aged woman who had recovered from COVID-19.

This clone appeared once. The chain is built from TRBV29-1 and TRBJ1-1; 7 nucleotides align to TRBD1. This CDR3 is 13 amino acids long. CDR1 is SQVTM, CDR2 ANQGSEA, per germline. The CDR3 coding sequence is TGCAGGGCCACTAGGACAGGACGACGGGAGGCTTTCTTT. It is translated as CRATRTGRREAFF.

This clone was seen only a few times. V is TRBV7-8 and J is TRBJ2-5; no firm D call. This CDR3 is 16 amino acids long. CDR1 is SGHVS and CDR2 is FQNEAQ in the germline V gene. V was clipped by 1 base and J by 2 bases, with 14 bases between them. CDR3 sequence: CASSLGTLVNQETQYF. As DNA, the CDR3 is TGTGCCAGCAGCTTAGGCACTCTAGTGAATCAAGAGACCCAGTACTTC.

The rearrangement links TRBV5-1 to TRBJ2-3; D might be TRBD1 (6 bases). The CDR3 has 18 amino acids. Germline loops: CDR1 SGHRS, CDR2 YFSETQ. Trimming took 3 bases from V and 2 from J, leaving 22 bases between them. DNA for the CDR3: TGCGCCAGCAGCTGGCCCCCGGAGTTGGGGGCCAACACAGATACGCAGTATTTT. Translation: CASSWPPELGANTDTQYF. Combining the CDR3 with reference TRBV5-1 and TRBJ2-3 gives the whole variable domain KAGVTQTPRYLIKTRGQQVTLSCSPISGHRSVSWYQQTPGQGLQFLFEYFSETQRNKGNFPGRFSGRQFSNSRSEMNVSTLELGDSALYLCASSWPPELGANTDTQYFGPGTRLTVL.

The gene calls are TRBV18 and TRBJ1-3; 7 nucleotides agree with TRBD1. V lost 3 bases and J lost 0; bases outside the gene matches: 5. This CDR3 has 16 residues. Germline V gene lookup returns CDR1 KGHSH and CDR2 LQKENI. The CDR3 spells CASSPIGTASGNTIYF. The DNA of the CDR3 is TGTGCCAGCTCACCGATTGGGACAGCCTCTGGAAACACCATATATTTT.

V usage is TRBV3-1 (or the pseudogene TRBV3-2) and J usage is TRBJ2-3, with D possibly TRBD2 on 6 matching bases. This CDR3 spans 15 amino acids. Between the trimmed V and J ends, which lost 4 bases and 8 bases, there was a span of 19 bases. The germline gives CDR1 LGHDT, CDR2 YNNKEL (reference sequence). The CDR3 nucleotides read TGTGCCAGCAGCCGCGGGGACCTGCCGTTGGGTACGCAGTATTTT. The encoded protein is CASSRGDLPLGTQYF.

This clone was observed a few times. V is TRBV5-5 and J is TRBJ1-5; 7 bases fit TRBD1. This CDR3 contains 16 residues. After removal of 4 bases from V and 1 base from J, the junction contained 8 bases not matched to a gene. Germline-derived CDR1 and CDR2 are SGHKS and YYEKEE (reference sequence). CDR3 sequence reads: CASSPREGQSNQPQHF. The DNA for the CDR3 is TGTGCCAGCAGCCCCCGGGAGGGACAGAGCAATCAGCCCCAGCATTTT. The whole variable domain, filled in from reference TRBV5-5 and TRBJ1-5, reads DAGVTQSPTHLIKTRGQQVTLRCSPISGHKSVSWYQQVLGQGPQFIFQYYEKEERGRGNFPDRFSARQFPNYSSELNVNALLLGDSALYLCASSPREGQSNQPQHFGDGTRLSIL.

The rearrangement joins TRBV7-9 to TRBJ1-3, with 8 bases fitting TRBD1. This CDR3 has 17 residues. V was clipped by 3 bases and J by 0 bases; unmatched bases: 7. Germline lookup yields CDR1 SEHNR and CDR2 FQNEAQ (reference sequence). CDR3 coding DNA: TGTGCCAGCAGCTTTGGAGACAGGGGCCTCTCTGGAAACACCATATATTTT. This sequence encodes CASSFGDRGLSGNTIYF.

The V gene is TRBV5-1, the J gene TRBJ2-1; 7 bases are shared with TRBD1. The germline gives CDR1 SGHRS, CDR2 YFSETQ. V dropped 4 bases and J dropped 9; count of bases not matched to a gene: 10. The CDR3 consists of 14 residues. The DNA of the CDR3 is TGCGCCAGCAGCAGGGGAGACAGGGTCGGTGAGCAGTTCTTC. Translation: CASSRGDRVGEQFF.

This clone appeared a single time. The chain combines TRBV11-3 with TRBJ1-5, with D possibly TRBD1 on 5 matching bases. This CDR3 has 15 amino acids. The V gene lost 1 base and the J gene lost 1 base, with 8 bases spanning the gap. Germline V gene data show CDR1 as SGHNT and CDR2 as YENEEA. This CDR3 reads CASSLGQGSNQPQHF. The CDR3 coding sequence is TGTGCCAGCAGCTTAGGGCAGGGAAGCAATCAGCCCCAGCATTTT.

J is TRBJ2-6 and V is TRBV30; 10 nucleotides match TRBD2. Germline V gene data show CDR1 as GTSNPN and CDR2 as SVGIG (reference sequence). Trimming took 8 bases from V and 0 from J; bases not matched to a gene: 19. This CDR3 is built from 20 residues. The CDR3 DNA is TGTGCCATGGGAAGCGGGAGGGACCTTTTCCCCTCCTCTGGGGCCAACGTCCTGACTTTC. It yields the protein CAMGSGRDLFPSSGANVLTF.

Of note for this clone: The junction differs from germline at one of its ends, possibly a read error. V gene TRBV18 combines with J gene TRBJ1-4; TRBD1 might be the D (6 bases). This CDR3 spans 14 amino acids. Germline values: CDR1 KGHSH, CDR2 LQKENI. The CDR3 region has the DNA TGTGCCAGCTCACCAGGGACAACCAATGAAAAACTGTTTTTT. Encoded protein: CASSPGTTNEKLFF.

The chain links TRBV2 to TRBJ1-2; the match to TRBD1 covers 10 bases. Germline assignment: CDR1 SNHLY and CDR2 FYNNEI. The CDR3 covers 17 residues. Trimming cost V 6 bases and J 3 bases; bases outside gene matches: 13. The CDR3 is CASRESPAGTGDYGYTF. The CDR3 DNA reads as TGTGCCAGCAGGGAAAGTCCCGCCGGGACAGGGGACTATGGCTACACCTTC.

This clone has just a few counts. The chain has TRBV19 and TRBJ2-7; the D is unclear. The CDR3 consists of 14 residues. The germline V gene encodes CDR1 LNHDA and CDR2 SQIVND (reference sequence). Between the trimmed V and J ends, which lost 3 bases and 6 bases, there was a span of 15 bases. The CDR3 reads CASSMANRRVEQYF. The CDR3 nucleotides read TGTGCCAGTAGTATGGCCAACCGCCGGGTCGAGCAGTACTTC.

This chain links TRBV9 with TRBJ2-3, with 11 positions matching TRBD1. CDR1 is SGDLS and CDR2 is YYNGEE in the germline V gene. The CDR3 is 16 amino acids. V dropped 4 bases and J dropped 6; count of bases not matched to a gene: 10. The CDR3 nucleotides read TGTGCCAGCAGCCCCCGAGGGACAGGGGGTTTCGATACGCAGTATTTT. It specifies CASSPRGTGGFDTQYF. The whole variable domain, remainder taken from reference TRBV9 and TRBJ2-3, is DSGVTQTPKHLITATGQRVTLRCSPRSGDLSVYWYQQSLDQGLQFLIQYYNGEERAKGNILERFSAQQFPDLHSELNLSSLELGDSALYFCASSPRGTGGFDTQYFGPGTRLTVL.

The chain has TRBV29-1 and TRBJ1-4; 10 bases are shared with TRBD1. CDR1 and CDR2 (germline): SQVTM, ANQGSEA. The CDR3 totals 13 residues. The trim removed 7 bases at V and 8 bases at J, leaving 7 bases unmatched. The CDR3 reads CSATPGQGEKLFF. The CDR3 bases are TGCAGCGCCACCCCGGGACAGGGGGAAAAACTGTTTTTT.

This clone has just a few counts. This chain connects TRBV21-1 to TRBJ2-7; TRBD2 is the table's D call and was not checked against the DNA. TRBV21-1 is classified as a pseudogene. The CDR3 extends over 15 amino acids. The CDR3 loop reads CASSTQRESSYEQYV. DNA of the CDR3: TGTGCCAGCAGCACTCAGCGGGAGAGCTCCTACGAGCAGTACGTC.

The V gene is TRBV27, the J gene TRBJ2-7, with 7 bases fitting TRBD1. The CDR3 length is 13 residues. The germline CDR1 and CDR2 sequences are MNHEY and SMNVEV (reference sequence). J was trimmed by 3 bases and V by 3 bases; bases with no gene match: 2. The CDR3 bases are TGTGCCAGCAGTTTTAGGGACAGCTACGAGCAGTACTTC. Its protein product is CASSFRDSYEQYF.

The chain recombines TRBV15 with TRBJ1-4; D is uncertain. The CDR3 loop spans 16 amino acids. The ends were cut back, 0 bases at V and 3 bases at J, with 11 bases in the middle. Germline CDR1 LNHNV, CDR2 YYDKDF (reference sequence). This CDR3 is CATSREVGVANEKLFF. In DNA form, the CDR3 reads TGTGCCACCAGCAGAGAGGTGGGCGTCGCTAATGAAAAACTGTTTTTT. The variable domain in full, completed from reference TRBV15 and TRBJ1-4, reads DAMVIQNPRYQVTQFGKPVTLSCSQTLNHNVMYWYQQKSSQAPKLLFHYYDKDFNNEADTPDNFQSRRPNTSFCFLDIRSPGLGDTAMYLCATSREVGVANEKLFFGSGTQLSVL.

The chain couples TRBV19 to TRBJ2-1, with a weak D call TRBD2 (6 bases). V was cut by 7 bases and J by 8 bases, with 21 bases left in between. This CDR3 spans 15 amino acids. From germline, CDR1 is LNHDA and CDR2 SQIVND (reference sequence). The CDR3 DNA follows: TGTGCCAGTACCCCCGGGAGTTGGGCGTGGGATGAGCAGTTCTTC. It specifies CASTPGSWAWDEQFF.

This clone was seen more than once but under ten times. The chain recombines TRBV29-1 with TRBJ2-1; TRBD2 matches at 11 bases. V shed 3 bases and J 4 bases; nucleotides not matched to a gene: 11. Germline CDR1 is SQVTM and CDR2 is ANQGSEA. The CDR3 sequence is 17 residues long. The CDR3 nucleotides are TGCAGCGTTGACCCCGGGACTAGCGGCCTGGGGTACAATGAGCAGTTCTTC. This translates into CSVDPGTSGLGYNEQFF.

The V gene is TRBV7-9, the J gene TRBJ2-1; D might be TRBD1 (6 bases). Germline V gene lookup returns CDR1 SEHNR and CDR2 FQNEAQ (reference sequence). Trimming pared 3 bases from V and 7 bases from J, leaving 16 bases between. The CDR3 sequence is 15 residues long. CDR3 nucleotides: TGTGCCAGCAGCTTTGGGCGGACAGCTGTTAATGAGCAGTTCTTC. Translation gives CASSFGRTAVNEQFF.

The chain employs TRBV7-9 and TRBJ1-1; 8 bases align to TRBD1. Per germline, CDR1 SEHNR and CDR2 FQNEAQ (reference sequence). V shed 4 bases and J 7 bases; nucleotides not matched to a gene: 5. This CDR3 is 13 amino acids long. This CDR3 is CASSSRDRFEAFF. In DNA form, the CDR3 reads TGTGCCAGCAGCTCACGGGACAGGTTTGAAGCTTTCTTT.

V is TRBV7-8 and J is TRBJ2-3; 13 nucleotides match TRBD2. There are 17 residues in the CDR3. The trim removed 5 bases at V and 3 bases at J, leaving 8 bases unmatched. Germline V gene lookup returns CDR1 SGHVS and CDR2 FQNEAQ. In DNA, the CDR3 is TGTGCCAGCAGCGCCATACTAGCGGGAGGGCCAACAGATACGCAGTATTTT. Translating gives CASSAILAGGPTDTQYF.

This clone was seen a single time. V usage is TRBV11-3 and J usage is TRBJ1-3, with D hard to call. Germline values: CDR1 SGHNT, CDR2 YENEEA. The CDR3 is 14 residues long. V was trimmed by 5 bases and J by 2 bases, leaving 10 bases between them. The CDR3 protein is CASSPRTAGNTIYF. The CDR3 DNA is TGTGCCAGCAGCCCCCGGACTGCTGGAAACACCATATATTTT.

In its sample, this clone was seen once. The rearrangement uses TRBV5-1 and TRBJ1-1; perhaps TRBD1 as D (6 bases). V lost 7 bases and J 4 bases, leaving 14 bases between the germline ends. CDR3 length: 13 amino acids. The germline V gene encodes CDR1 SGHRS and CDR2 YFSETQ. CDR3 amino acids: CASGSGGGTEAFF. In DNA form, the CDR3 reads TGCGCCAGCGGGTCTGGGGGCGGCACTGAAGCTTTCTTT.

V usage is TRBV10-3 and J usage is TRBJ2-1, with D uncertain. The length of the CDR3 is 13 residues. V was trimmed by 2 bases and J by 13 bases, leaving 15 bases between them. Germline assignment: CDR1 ENHRY and CDR2 SYGVKD. The CDR3 DNA follows: TGTGCCATCAGTGAGGGGCCCCCGGCCTACCAGTTCTTC. Its protein product is CAISEGPPAYQFF.